The entry below describes one T cell receptor (beta chain). Germline V gene sequence: CDR1 MDHEN, CDR2 SYDVKM. The CDR3 runs 16 residues. V trimming: 6 bases; J trimming: 0 bases; junction bases outside the gene matches: 7. Source study methods: Estimates of nucleated cell counts were drawn from the amplification of reference gene primers. The protocol was immunoSEQ multiplex PCR, while the TCRdb copy is restricted to in-frame clones and leaves out a portion. The V and J calls and clone size were taken over from that table, and D and trimming were inferred from the DNA. The sample gives just under 30,000 clones, 70% to 90% of which show up once; 9.9% is in the top ten. This sample is drawn from a study of blood T cell repertoires in COVID-19. About the study: Specimens from acute and convalescent COVID-19 originated in the United States, Italy and Spain. The cDNA or gDNA used as material had been derived from T cells, B-cell-depleted T cells, or PBMCs.

The sample taken for sequencing was peripheral blood. The sequence came from a human donor in a cohort sampled during active COVID-19. This sequence joins TRBV28 and TRBJ2-4; 8 bases are a match to TRBD1. CDR3: CASSSTGGIAKNIQYF. CDR3 coding DNA: TGTGCCAGCAGCTCTACAGGGGGAATAGCCAAAAACATTCAGTACTTC.